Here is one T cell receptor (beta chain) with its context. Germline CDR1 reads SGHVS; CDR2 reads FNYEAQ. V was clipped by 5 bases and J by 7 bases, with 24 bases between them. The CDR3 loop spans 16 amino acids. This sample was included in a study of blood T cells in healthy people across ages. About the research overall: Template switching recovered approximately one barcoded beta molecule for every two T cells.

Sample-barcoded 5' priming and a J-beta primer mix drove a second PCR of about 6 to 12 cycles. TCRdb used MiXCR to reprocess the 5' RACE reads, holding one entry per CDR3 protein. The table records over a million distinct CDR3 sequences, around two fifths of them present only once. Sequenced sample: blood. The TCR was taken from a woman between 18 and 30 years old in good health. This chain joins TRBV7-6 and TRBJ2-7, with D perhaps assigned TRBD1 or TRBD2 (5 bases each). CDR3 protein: CASSEGVGGRPDEQYF. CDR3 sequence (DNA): TGTGCCAGCAGCGAAGGGGTTGGCGGGCGGCCCGATGAGCAGTACTTC.